A selection of T cell receptor beta chains follows, all from one sample in a study of vaccination effects on CD4 cells after COVID-19. These receptors' antigens are unknown. TCRdb's copy holds only in-frame clones and misses some; the assay was immunoSEQ multiplex PCR. The sample shows just under 65,000 clones, about 71% of them seen only once. Sequences were derived from CD4+ T cells from PBMCs cultured with HCoV-OC43 spike peptides, sampled before COVID-19 vaccination. Receptors were obtained from a human donor who received a COVID-19 vaccine. Each CDR3 is given with its conserved first and last residue. The order of the fields is CDR3 DNA, CDR3 protein, clone size, V gene, D gene, J gene. D genes are given only for firm matches. A row's size may be missing; if present it is once, few, many or a size class.

CDR3nt: TGTGCCAGCAGTGAACTGGGCGTAGGTACTGAAGCTTTCTTT
CDR3aa: CASSELGVGTEAFF
abundance: once
v_gene: TRBV2
d_gene: NA
j_gene: TRBJ1-1

CDR3nt: TGTGCCAGCAGCTTGAGGGAGAGCTCCTACAATGAGCAGTTCTTC
CDR3aa: CASSLRESSYNEQFF
abundance: NA
v_gene: TRBV7-2
d_gene: NA
j_gene: TRBJ2-1

CDR3nt: TGCAGTGCTAGTTCCGGGGAATTGTTTAGTCCGATAGCTAACTATGGCTACACCTTC
CDR3aa: CSASSGELFSPIANYGYTF
abundance: NA
v_gene: TRBV20-1
d_gene: NA
j_gene: TRBJ1-2

CDR3nt: TGTGCCAGCAGCTTGGGAGGGGGTGGAACTGAAGCTTTCTTT
CDR3aa: CASSLGGGGTEAFF
abundance: once
v_gene: TRBV5-6
d_gene: NA
j_gene: TRBJ1-1

CDR3nt: TGTGCCTGGAGTCGTAGGAACAGGGAAGAGACCCAGTACTTC
CDR3aa: CAWSRRNREETQYF
abundance: NA
v_gene: TRBV30
d_gene: NA
j_gene: TRBJ2-5

CDR3nt: TGTGCCAGCAGCTTCCGGGACAGGTACACTGAAGCTTTCTTT
CDR3aa: CASSFRDRYTEAFF
abundance: few
v_gene: TRBV7-2
d_gene: TRBD1
j_gene: TRBJ1-1

CDR3nt: TGTGCCAGCAGCTTGGGGCTCCTAAATTCACCCCTCCACTTT
CDR3aa: CASSLGLLNSPLHF
abundance: NA
v_gene: TRBV7-3
d_gene: NA
j_gene: TRBJ1-6

CDR3nt: TGCGCCAGCAGCCAAGATCGGTCAGGCTGGGGCCAAGAGACCCAGTACTTC
CDR3aa: CASSQDRSGWGQETQYF
abundance: NA
v_gene: TRBV4-1
d_gene: NA
j_gene: TRBJ2-5

CDR3nt: TGTGCCAGCAGCTCAGGGGCGGCCTATGGCTACACCTTC
CDR3aa: CASSSGAAYGYTF
abundance: NA
v_gene: TRBV7-9
d_gene: NA
j_gene: TRBJ1-2

CDR3nt: TGTGCCAGCAGCTTAAGGGCAGGGGGCACGTCAGATGAGCAGTTCTTC
CDR3aa: CASSLRAGGTSDEQFF
abundance: NA
v_gene: TRBV7-6
d_gene: TRBD1
j_gene: TRBJ2-1

CDR3nt: TGTGCCACCCAAACATCGGAGGGGAAAGACTATGGCTACACCTTC
CDR3aa: CATQTSEGKDYGYTF
abundance: NA
v_gene: TRBV24-1
d_gene: NA
j_gene: TRBJ1-2